Included here is one TCR beta chain sequence, with context. This specimen belongs to a study of blood T cell repertoires in COVID-19. Study at large: Sites across the United States, Italy and Spain contributed samples from acute and convalescent COVID-19.

Original processing methods: How many nucleated cells were present was estimated from reference gene primer amplification. Using immunoSEQ multiplex PCR, the repertoire was profiled, and TCRdb retains in-frame clones only, with some absent. D and trimming were read from the DNA, whereas the V and J calls and clone size are those reported in that table. This sample has about 160,000 clones, with more than 70% found just once. Clinical history as reported by participants underpinned cohort assignment. The material sequenced was PBMCs or T cells enriched from blood (not recorded which). This TCR was sampled from a man in his sixties who had recovered from COVID-19.

The CDR3 nucleotides are TGTGCCAGCAGCTGGGGGGAAGTTTACACAGATACGCAGTATTTT. Translated: CASSWGEVYTDTQYF. The chain has TRBV5-5 and TRBJ2-3; the D gene is possibly TRBD2 (6 bases). Germline lookup yields CDR1 SGHKS and CDR2 YYEKEE (reference sequence). CDR3 size: 15 residues. V gave up 3 bases and J gave up 2 bases, with 13 bases separating them.